These T cell receptor beta chains were read from a single sample in a study of cytomegalovirus exposure and HLA in healthy donors. Produced via immunoSEQ multiplex PCR; TCRdb's table is partial and in-frame only. In total, the table holds 55,000 to 85,000 clones. What was sequenced was PBMCs. The receptor source for this set is a female donor in good health and CMV-seropositive. Each CDR3 is given with its conserved first and last residue. Fields, in order: V gene, J gene, CDR3 protein.

TRBV15,TRBJ2-7,CATSSVSWTGLEQYF
TRBV10-1,TRBJ2-7,CASSDPRGKASYEQYF
TRBV7-2,TRBJ2-5,CASSLASETQYF
TRBV7-2,TRBJ1-1,CASSPWSSTEAFF
TRBV15,TRBJ2-3,CATSRGGQGADTQYF
TRBV28,TRBJ2-7,CASSPRQGSYEQYF
TRBV7-2,TRBJ1-5,CASSINQGGTSQPQHF
TRBV11-1,TRBJ1-1,CASSFPDRTTEAFF
TRBV4-3,TRBJ2-6,CASSQGQAVSGANVLTF
TRBV11-3,TRBJ1-1,CASSTQGNTEAFF
TRBV6-5,TRBJ2-1,CASSPTSGGMNEQFF
TRBV27,TRBJ2-7,CASSPQLPGQGPYEQYF
TRBV5-6,TRBJ2-4,CASSLEGADIQYF
TRBV18,TRBJ1-1,CASSHGKNTEAFF
TRBV7-9,TRBJ1-2,CASSLRAGGNGYTF
TRBV29-1,TRBJ1-1,CSVDVGQNTEAFF
TRBV5-8,TRBJ1-5,CASSLVNSLRPQHF
TRBV7-2,TRBJ2-7,CASSLLRDFSYEQYF
TRBV5-4,TRBJ2-3,CASSLGLLSEGTDTQYF
TRBV6-5,TRBJ1-4,CASSGLPLNEKLFF
TRBV7-2,TRBJ2-7,CASSWGLAGGHEQYF
TRBV4-1,TRBJ2-7,CASSLLIGQGNEQYF
TRBV27,TRBJ2-7,CASSFYRFSYEQYF
TRBV7-2,TRBJ2-5,CASSARQGAKETQYF
TRBV29-1,TRBJ2-2,CSVGGRNTGELFF
TRBV7-9,TRBJ2-1,CASSLEIGTSGADYNEQFF
TRBV7-2,TRBJ2-7,CASSLVSGSSYEQYF
TRBV7-2,TRBJ2-2,CASSTRMGQGARAGELFF
TRBV14,TRBJ1-2,CASSQGGQNLNYGYTF
TRBV18,TRBJ1-1,CASSPPNGGGEAFF
TRBV19,TRBJ2-7,CASSRLTSAVEQYF
TRBV19,TRBJ1-3,CASSISQTGTAVAIYF
TRBV4-1,TRBJ2-1,CASSRGGLALLGNEQFF
TRBV6-5,TRBJ2-5,CASSWGERQETQYF
TRBV11-2,TRBJ2-5,CASSPLAGGYQETQYF
TRBV7-6,TRBJ2-7,CASSLTSGGEQYF
TRBV18,TRBJ2-1,CASSLLDDNEQFF
TRBV9,TRBJ2-7,CASSVDSQGEQYF
TRBV27,TRBJ2-7,CASSLRAAYEQYF
TRBV2,-,CASSGVGQGYEQYF
TRBV5-4,TRBJ1-3,CASTQGAAGNTIYF
TRBV5-1,TRBJ2-5,CASSPLAGEGTQYF
TRBV19,TRBJ2-4,CASSSTGAKNIQYF
TRBV5-5,TRBJ1-2,CASSSTDRAGYGYTF
TRBV6-5,TRBJ2-1,CASSFLRGGTYNEQFF
TRBV10-1,TRBJ2-5,CASSESRRSRETQYF
TRBV12-5,TRBJ2-7,CASGLVHLVGYEQYF
TRBV7-9,TRBJ2-7,CASSFLLGQAEGSSYEQYF
TRBV19,TRBJ1-5,CASSSRDNNQPQHF
TRBV11-1,TRBJ2-7,CASSSLAGVREQYF
TRBV13,TRBJ2-1,CASSRGGLAGGGYEQFF
TRBV28,TRBJ2-7,CASVTGESHEQYF